This T cell receptor beta chain was identified during a study of technical replicates of blood from several donors. Repertoires were generated with immunoSEQ multiplex PCR, while TCRdb's copy carries only in-frame clones and drops some. The sample includes about 68,000 clones, about 97% of them seen just once. A remark on this clone: A read error may account for a junction end that differs from germline.

Germline lookup yields CDR1 LGHNA and CDR2 YSLEER. The CDR3 extends over 13 amino acids. Input material: T cells isolated from PBMCs. This chain uses TRBV4-3 with TRBJ2-7; possibly TRBD2 for D (5 bases). This receptor was obtained from a human donor in good health. CDR3 in amino acids: CASSQDSGLWVHF. CDR3 nucleotide sequence: TGCGCCAGCAGCCAAGATAGTGGACTCTGGGTTCACTTC.